This T cell receptor beta chain was profiled in a study of T cells after posttransplantation cyclophosphamide. Per germline, CDR1 MDHEN and CDR2 SYDVKM. Trimming stripped 4 bases from V and 8 bases from J, with 21 bases between. The CDR3 extends over 16 amino acids. Study-level findings and limits: After PTCy, TRB diversity resembled that of CNI/methotrexate controls. TRB overlap between skin or GI tissue T cells and blood was limited.

Only in-frame clones appear in the TCRdb table, and some are missing; sequencing was by immunoSEQ multiplex PCR. Of 7,000 to 9,000 clones in the sample, around 85% were seen once. A marrow graft followed busulfan-fludarabine conditioning, with cyclophosphamide on days +3 and +4. With regard to this clone: Its antigen is not known.

The receptor comes from a female patient aged 40-49 years who received an allogeneic stem cell transplant from an unrelated donor, was CMV-positive, and had no GVHD. Some of these T cells may belong to the graft donor. This sample comprised PBMCs, obtained after allogeneic stem cell transplant with posttransplant cyclophosphamide. The rearrangement joins TRBV28 to TRBJ2-1, with D possibly TRBD1 on 6 matching bases. In DNA, the CDR3 is TGTGCCAGCAGTTCAACTCAAGGACAGTTGGGCGATGAGCAGTTCTTC. Protein: CASSSTQGQLGDEQFF.